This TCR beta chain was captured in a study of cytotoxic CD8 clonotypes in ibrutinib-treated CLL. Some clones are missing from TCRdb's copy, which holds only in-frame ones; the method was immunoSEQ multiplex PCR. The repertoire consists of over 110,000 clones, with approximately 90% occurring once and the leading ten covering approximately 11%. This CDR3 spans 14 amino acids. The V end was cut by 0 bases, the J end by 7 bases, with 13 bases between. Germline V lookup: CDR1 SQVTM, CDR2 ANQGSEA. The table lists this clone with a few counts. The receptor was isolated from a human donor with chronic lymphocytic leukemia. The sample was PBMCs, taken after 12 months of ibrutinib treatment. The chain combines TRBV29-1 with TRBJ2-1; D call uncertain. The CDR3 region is CSVEDRKKSNEQFF. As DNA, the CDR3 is TGCAGCGTTGAAGATCGTAAAAAATCAAATGAGCAGTTCTTC.